This T cell receptor beta chain is drawn from a study of blood T cell repertoires in COVID-19. Overall study: The United States, Italy and Spain were the sources of the acute and convalescent COVID-19 samples.

Clones were sequenced by immunoSEQ multiplex PCR, and TCRdb holds only the in-frame ones, with some missing. The sample yields 160,000 or so clones, about 77% seen once. V lost 5 bases to trimming and J lost 10 bases; unmatched junction nucleotides: 14. Germline V lookup: CDR1 MDHEN, CDR2 SYDVKM. The CDR3 spans 15 residues. V and J are TRBV28 and TRBJ1-5; 7 bases fit TRBD1. This receptor was identified in a woman of 80 years or more with acute or convalescent COVID-19. Sequencing used peripheral blood. For the CDR3, the DNA is TGTGCCAGCAGTGCGGCGACAGGGTCCACTGGACCCCAGCATTTT. Translated, it gives CASSAATGSTGPQHF.